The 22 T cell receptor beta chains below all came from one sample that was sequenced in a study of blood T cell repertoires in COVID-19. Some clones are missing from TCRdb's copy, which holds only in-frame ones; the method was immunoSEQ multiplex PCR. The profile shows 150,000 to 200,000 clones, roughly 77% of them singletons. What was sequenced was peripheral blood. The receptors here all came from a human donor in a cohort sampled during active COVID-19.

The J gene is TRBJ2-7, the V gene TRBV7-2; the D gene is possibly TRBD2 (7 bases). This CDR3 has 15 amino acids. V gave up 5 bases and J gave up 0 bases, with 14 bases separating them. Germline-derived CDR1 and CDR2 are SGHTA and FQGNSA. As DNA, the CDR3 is TGTGCCAGCAGCGTCTTAGGGGGGGGCTCCTACGAGCAGTACTTC. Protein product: CASSVLGGGSYEQYF.

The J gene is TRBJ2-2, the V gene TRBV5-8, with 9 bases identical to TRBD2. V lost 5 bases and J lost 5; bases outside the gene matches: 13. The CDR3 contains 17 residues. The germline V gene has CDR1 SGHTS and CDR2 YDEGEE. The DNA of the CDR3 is TGTGCCAGCAGGTCAGCGCTAGCGGGATCGAGGACCGGGGAGCTGTTTTTT. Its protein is CASRSALAGSRTGELFF.

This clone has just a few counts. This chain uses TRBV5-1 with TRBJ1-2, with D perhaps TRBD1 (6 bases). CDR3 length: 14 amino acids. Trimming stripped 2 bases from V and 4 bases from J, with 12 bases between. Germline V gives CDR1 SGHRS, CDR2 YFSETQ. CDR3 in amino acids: CASSFQGFAYGYTF. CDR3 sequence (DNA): TGCGCCAGCAGCTTTCAGGGGTTTGCCTATGGCTACACCTTC.

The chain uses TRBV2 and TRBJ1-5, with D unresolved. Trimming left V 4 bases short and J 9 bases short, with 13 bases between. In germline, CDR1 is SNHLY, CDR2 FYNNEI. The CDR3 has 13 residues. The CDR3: CASSGVGPGPQHF. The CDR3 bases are TGTGCCAGCAGTGGGGTTGGGCCCGGGCCCCAGCATTTT.

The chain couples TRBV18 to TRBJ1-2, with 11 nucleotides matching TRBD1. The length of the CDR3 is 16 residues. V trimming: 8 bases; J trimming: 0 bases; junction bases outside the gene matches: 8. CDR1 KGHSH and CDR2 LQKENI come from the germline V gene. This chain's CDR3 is CASARDRGVANYGYTF. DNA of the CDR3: TGTGCCAGCGCCCGGGACAGGGGGGTAGCTAACTATGGCTACACCTTC.

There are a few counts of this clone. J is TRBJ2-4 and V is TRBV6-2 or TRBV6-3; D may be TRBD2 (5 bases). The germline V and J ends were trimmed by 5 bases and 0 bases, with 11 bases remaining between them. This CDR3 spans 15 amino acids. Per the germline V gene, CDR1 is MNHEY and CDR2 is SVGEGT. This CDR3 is CASSGRELAKNIQYF. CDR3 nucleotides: TGTGCCAGCAGTGGCCGGGAACTAGCCAAAAACATTCAGTACTTC.

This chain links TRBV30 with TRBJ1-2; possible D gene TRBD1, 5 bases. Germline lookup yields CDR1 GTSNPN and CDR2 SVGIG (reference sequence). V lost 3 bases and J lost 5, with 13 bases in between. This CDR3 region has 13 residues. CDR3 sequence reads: CAWSPPPGYGYTF. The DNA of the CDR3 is TGTGCCTGGAGCCCTCCCCCAGGGTATGGCTACACCTTC.

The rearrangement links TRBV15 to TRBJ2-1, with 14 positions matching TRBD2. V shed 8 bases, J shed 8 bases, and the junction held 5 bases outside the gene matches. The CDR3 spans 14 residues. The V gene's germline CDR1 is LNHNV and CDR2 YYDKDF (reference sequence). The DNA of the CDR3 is TGTGCCACCGCTGGACTAGCGGGGGGCTATGAGCAGTTCTTC. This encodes CATAGLAGGYEQFF.

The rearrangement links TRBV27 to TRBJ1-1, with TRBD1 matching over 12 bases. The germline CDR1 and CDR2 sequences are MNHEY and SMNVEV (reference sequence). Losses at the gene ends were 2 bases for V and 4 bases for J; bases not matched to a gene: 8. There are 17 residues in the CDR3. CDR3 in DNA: TGTGCCAGCAGTTTAGGGACAGGGGGCTTATCGGGCACTGAAGCTTTCTTT. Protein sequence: CASSLGTGGLSGTEAFF.

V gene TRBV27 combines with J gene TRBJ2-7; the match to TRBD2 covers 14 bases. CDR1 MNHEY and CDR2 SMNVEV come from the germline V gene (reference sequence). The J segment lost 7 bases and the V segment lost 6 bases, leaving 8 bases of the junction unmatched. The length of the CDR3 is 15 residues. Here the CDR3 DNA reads TGTGCCAGCAGGCAGGGACTAGCGGGGGATGGAGAGCAGTACTTC. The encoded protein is CASRQGLAGDGEQYF.

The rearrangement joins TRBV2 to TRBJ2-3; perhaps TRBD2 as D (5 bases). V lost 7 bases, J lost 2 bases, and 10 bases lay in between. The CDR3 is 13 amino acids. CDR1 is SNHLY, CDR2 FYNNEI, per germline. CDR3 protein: CASNRGDTDTQYF. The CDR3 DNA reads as TGTGCCAGCAACCGGGGAGACACAGATACGCAGTATTTT.

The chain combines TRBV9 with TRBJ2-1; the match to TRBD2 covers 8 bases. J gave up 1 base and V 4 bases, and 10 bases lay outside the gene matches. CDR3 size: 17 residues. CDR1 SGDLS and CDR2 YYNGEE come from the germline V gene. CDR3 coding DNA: TGTGCCAGCAGCCCCGAGGGGAGCGGGAGTTCCTACAATGAGCAGTTCTTC. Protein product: CASSPEGSGSSYNEQFF.

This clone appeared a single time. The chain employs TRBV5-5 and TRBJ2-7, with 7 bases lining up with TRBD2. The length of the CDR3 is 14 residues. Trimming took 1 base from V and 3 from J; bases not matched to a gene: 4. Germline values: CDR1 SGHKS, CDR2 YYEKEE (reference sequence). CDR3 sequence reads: CASSLSVAGYEQYF. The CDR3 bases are TGTGCCAGCAGCTTGTCCGTAGCGGGCTACGAGCAGTACTTC.

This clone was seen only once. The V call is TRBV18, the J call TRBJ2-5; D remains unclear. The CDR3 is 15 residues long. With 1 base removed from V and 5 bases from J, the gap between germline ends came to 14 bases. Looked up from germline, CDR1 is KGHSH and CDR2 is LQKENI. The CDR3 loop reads CASSPLATEEETQYF. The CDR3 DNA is TGTGCCAGCTCACCACTCGCAACTGAAGAGGAGACCCAGTACTTC.

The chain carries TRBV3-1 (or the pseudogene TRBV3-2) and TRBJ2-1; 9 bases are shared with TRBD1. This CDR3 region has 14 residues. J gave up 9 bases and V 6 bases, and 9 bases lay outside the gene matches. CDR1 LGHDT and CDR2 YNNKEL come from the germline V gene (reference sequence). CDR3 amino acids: CASSPGTGSGEQFF. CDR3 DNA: TGTGCCAGCAGTCCCGGGACAGGGTCGGGTGAGCAGTTCTTC.

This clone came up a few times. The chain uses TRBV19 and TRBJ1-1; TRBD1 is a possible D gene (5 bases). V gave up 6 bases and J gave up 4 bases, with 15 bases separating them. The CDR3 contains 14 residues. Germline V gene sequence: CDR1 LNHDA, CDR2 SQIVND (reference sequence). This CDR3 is CASRKNGGTTEAFF. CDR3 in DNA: TGTGCCAGTAGAAAAAATGGGGGGACCACTGAAGCTTTCTTT.

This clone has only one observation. This chain's CDR3 is CASSLAGRTEAFF. The CDR3 nucleotides are TGCGCCAGCAGCTTGGCCGGGAGGACTGAAGCTTTCTTT. This chain uses TRBV5-1 with TRBJ1-1; the D is unclear. Germline V gene sequence: CDR1 SGHRS, CDR2 YFSETQ. V gave up 0 bases and J gave up 5 bases, with 8 bases separating them. The length of the CDR3 is 13 residues.

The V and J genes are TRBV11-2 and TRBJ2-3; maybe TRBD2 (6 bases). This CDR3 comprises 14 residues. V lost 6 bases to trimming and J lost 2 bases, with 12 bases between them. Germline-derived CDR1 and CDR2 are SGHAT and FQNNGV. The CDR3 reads CASRDSSATDTQYF. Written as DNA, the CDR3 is TGTGCCAGCAGAGATTCTAGCGCCACAGATACGCAGTATTTT.

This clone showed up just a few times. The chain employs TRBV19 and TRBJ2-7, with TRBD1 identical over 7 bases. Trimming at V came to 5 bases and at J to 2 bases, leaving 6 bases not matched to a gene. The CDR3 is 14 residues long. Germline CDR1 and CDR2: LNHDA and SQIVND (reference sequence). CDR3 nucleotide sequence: TGTGCCAGTAGTCCTACGACAGGGACCTACGAGCAGTACTTC. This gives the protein CASSPTTGTYEQYF.

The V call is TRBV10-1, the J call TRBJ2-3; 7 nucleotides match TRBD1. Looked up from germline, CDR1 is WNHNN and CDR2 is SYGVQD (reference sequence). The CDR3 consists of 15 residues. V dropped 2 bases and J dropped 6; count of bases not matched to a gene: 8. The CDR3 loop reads CASSEPTDRADTQYF. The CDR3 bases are TGCGCCAGCAGTGAGCCAACCGACAGGGCGGATACGCAGTATTTT.

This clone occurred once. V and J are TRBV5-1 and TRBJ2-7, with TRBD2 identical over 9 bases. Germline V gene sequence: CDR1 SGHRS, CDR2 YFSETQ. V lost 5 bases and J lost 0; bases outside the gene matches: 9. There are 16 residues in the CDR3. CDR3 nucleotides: TGCGCCAGCAGTCGTACCGGGACTAGCAGCTCCTACGAGCAGTACTTC. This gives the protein CASSRTGTSSSYEQYF.

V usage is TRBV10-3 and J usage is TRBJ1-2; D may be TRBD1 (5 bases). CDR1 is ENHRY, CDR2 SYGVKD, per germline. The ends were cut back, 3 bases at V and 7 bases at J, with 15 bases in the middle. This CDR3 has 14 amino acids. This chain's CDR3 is CAISDPWAGPGYTF. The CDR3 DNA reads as TGTGCCATCAGTGATCCTTGGGCAGGGCCTGGCTACACCTTC.